This T cell receptor beta chain was obtained from a study of blood T cell repertoires in COVID-19. Study summary: From the United States, Italy and Spain came samples of acute and convalescent COVID-19. The analysed material was cDNA or gDNA that came from T cells, B-cell-depleted T cells, or PBMCs.

Methods used by the authors: Amplification with reference gene primers provided the estimates of nucleated cell counts. Repertoires were generated with immunoSEQ multiplex PCR, while TCRdb's copy carries only in-frame clones and drops some. The D gene and trimming were derived from the DNA, and the V and J assignments and clone size from that table. The sample records 65,000 to 90,000 clones, 84% being singletons. The V end lost 5 bases, the J end lost 2 bases, and 10 bases lay between the germline ends. The CDR3 has 13 amino acids. Germline V gene data show CDR1 as SGHTA and CDR2 as FQGNSA. This clonotype originated in a human donor in a cohort sampled during active COVID-19. The V and J genes are TRBV7-2 and TRBJ2-7; no firm D call. The sample was peripheral blood. The CDR3 DNA reads as TGTGCCAGCAGCCCCCGGGTCCCCTACGAGCAGTACTTC. It codes for CASSPRVPYEQYF.